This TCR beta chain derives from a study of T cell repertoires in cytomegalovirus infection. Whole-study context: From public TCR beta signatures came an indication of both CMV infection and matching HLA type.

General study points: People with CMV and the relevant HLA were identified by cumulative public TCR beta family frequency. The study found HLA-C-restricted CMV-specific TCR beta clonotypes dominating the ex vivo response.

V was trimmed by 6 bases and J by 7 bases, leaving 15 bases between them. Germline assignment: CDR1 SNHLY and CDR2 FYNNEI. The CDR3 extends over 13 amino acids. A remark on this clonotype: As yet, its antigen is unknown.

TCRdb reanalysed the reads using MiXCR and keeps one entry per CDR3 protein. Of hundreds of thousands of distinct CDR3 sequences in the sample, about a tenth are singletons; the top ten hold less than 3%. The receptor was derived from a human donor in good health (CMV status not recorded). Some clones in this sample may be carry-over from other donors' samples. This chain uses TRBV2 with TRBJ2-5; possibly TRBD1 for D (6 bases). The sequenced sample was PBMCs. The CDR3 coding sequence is TGTGCCAGCAGCTGGCAGGCCAGGGGGACCCAGTACTTC. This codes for CASSWQARGTQYF.